This T cell receptor beta chain was found in a study of T cell responses to AZD1222 COVID-19 vaccine (dated by TCRdb to about 2021). For the wider study: TCR sequencing was performed for roughly 240 trial participants, of whom around 200 were given two doses of AZD1222 and some 25 were given two doses of MenACWY control vaccine. Trial participants were enrolled into age subgroups of 18-55, 56-69 and 70-plus years, which contained 148, 28 and 57 TCR-sequenced participants, respectively. The paper's findings and limits, for the study overall: In the small 56-69-year group, the increase in depth fell short of significance, most likely because of low power. Epitopes outside the regions mutated in the B.1.351 and B.1.1.7 variants were reportedly recognized by nearly half of the unique spike-specific TCRs. The vaccine-associated CD4 TCRs covered the entire spike protein, and the dominant responses fell in regions 160-218 and 743-854. Spike-specific TCR breadth and depth rose significantly after two AZD1222 doses compared with day 0 and with MenACWY recipients. Conclusions about previously exposed vaccinees are limited because only a handful of AZD1222 recipients were SARS-CoV-2 seropositive at baseline. Because no day 14 peak-response samples were available, the repertoires could be characterized only after the peak T cell response. Participants were mostly white British and included more females than males, and it was suggested by the authors that clonal diversity may have been underestimated.

V is cut by 3 bases and J by 4 bases, and the space between the germline ends is 7 bases. CDR1 and CDR2, per the germline V gene (reference sequence), are MNHEY and SMNVEV. The CDR3 goes from the cysteine to the phenylalanine over 12 residues. The entry retains the CDR3 DNA only, 36 bases that are in frame from base 1. Of note for this clone: The clone's antigen remains unknown. Qualities for individual bases were not recorded, and no much larger clone is one base off. At the DNA level, this CDR3 is encoded by other sequences in the same sample as well.

The time point tag for this specimen amounts to: about 28 days (+/-7) after the second vaccine dose. AZD1222 recipients given second doses at about 4 weeks or at about 12 weeks were pooled, since spike-specific TCR depth and breadth were not found to differ between the two schedules. Samples from vaccinated people were obtained from the UK trials COV001 and COV002, which included a single-blind randomized controlled phase 2/3 trial of AZD1222 (ChAdOx1 nCoV-19) in healthy adults. For TCRbeta chain sequencing, PBMC samples were collected from trial participants at day 0 and at day 28 after the second dose. The CDR3 regions of human TCRbeta chains were subjected to immunosequencing. The study's processing was this. TCRs in the repertoires were matched against a reference library of SARS-CoV-2-specific TCRs that had been generated with the MIRA antigen-specificity platform. Breadth was defined as the fraction of unique TCRs that were SARS-CoV-2-associated, and depth was defined as the fraction of total T cells that were SARS-CoV-2-associated. Each spike-specific TCR was assigned to its reactive spike region and to a CD4 or CD8 class using the MIRA data. Log10-transformed breadth and depth values were compared by one-way ANOVA with Sidak's multiple comparisons tests. Not all clones reach the TCRdb copy of this immuneACCESS table, which keeps in-frame sequences only. Checked studies attribute under half of the gap to unresolved V genes and leave the rest unexplained. Clonal size and the V and J genes are those of that table, whereas D and trimming came from the DNA. Present in this sample are about 77,000 clones, 92% of which were seen just once. Roughly 4.8% of the sample is in the top ten clones.

Sequenced here: peripheral blood, sampled 28 days after the second AZD1222 dose. This clonotype was obtained from an adult who received the AZD1222 COVID-19 vaccine. In this chain, TRBV27 is recombined with TRBJ2-7; D gene: possibly TRBD1, on 6 matching bases. The CDR3 here reads CASSFRGYEQYF. The nucleotide sequence is given as TGTGCCAGCAGTTTCAGGGGTTACGAGCAGTACTTC.